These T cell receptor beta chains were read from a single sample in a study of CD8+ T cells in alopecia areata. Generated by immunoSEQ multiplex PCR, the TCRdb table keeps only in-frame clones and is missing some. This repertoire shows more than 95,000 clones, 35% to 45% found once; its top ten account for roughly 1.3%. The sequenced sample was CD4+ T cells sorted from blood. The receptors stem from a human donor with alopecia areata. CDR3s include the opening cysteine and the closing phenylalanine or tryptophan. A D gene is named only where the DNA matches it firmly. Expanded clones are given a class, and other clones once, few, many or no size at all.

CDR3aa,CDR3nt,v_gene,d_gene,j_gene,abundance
CASSALLAGASEQYF,TGTGCCAGCAGTGCCCTACTGGCGGGAGCGAGCGAGCAGTACTTC,TRBV6-4,TRBD2,TRBJ2-7,-
CASSLKGVGQPQHF,TGTGCCAGCAGCTTGAAAGGGGTTGGTCAGCCCCAGCATTTT,TRBV5-4,-,TRBJ1-5,few
CASSIRTLAEQYF,TGTGCCAGTAGTATACGGACGCTAGCGGAGCAGTACTTC,TRBV19,-,TRBJ2-7,-
CASSFDRTGGETQYF,TGTGCCAGCAGCTTCGACAGGACAGGGGGGGAGACCCAGTACTTC,TRBV11-2,TRBD1,TRBJ2-5,-
CASSLDKYNEQFF,TGCGCCAGCAGCTTGGACAAATACAATGAGCAGTTCTTC,TRBV5-1,-,TRBJ2-1,-
CSVRVGNTIYF,TGCAGCGTGAGAGTTGGAAACACCATATATTTT,TRBV29-1,-,TRBJ1-3,few
CASSLRDTNYGYTF,TGTGCCAGCAGCCTCCGGGACACTAACTATGGCTACACCTTC,TRBV4-2,-,TRBJ1-2,once
CASSPQASGGGTDTQYF,TGTGCCAGCAGCCCCCAGGCCAGCGGGGGGGGCACAGATACGCAGTATTTT,TRBV7-2,TRBD2,TRBJ2-3,-
CASRGDRAYGYTF,TGTGCCAGCAGGGGGGACAGGGCGTATGGCTACACCTTC,TRBV28,TRBD1,TRBJ1-2,few
CASRRGGGAYNEQFF,TGTGCCAGCAGAAGGGGCGGGGGGGCCTACAATGAGCAGTTCTTC,TRBV2,TRBD2,TRBJ2-1,-
CSVALLAGVGNTQYF,TGCAGCGTCGCCCTACTAGCGGGAGTGGGAAATACGCAGTATTTT,TRBV29-1,TRBD2,TRBJ2-3,few
CASSYYPRNYNEQFF,TGTGCCAGCAGTTACTATCCGAGAAACTACAATGAGCAGTTCTTC,TRBV6-5,-,TRBJ2-1,few